This TCR beta chain was profiled in a study of blood T cell repertoires in COVID-19. As for the study in general: From T cells, B-cell-depleted T cells, or PBMCs came the material, which was cDNA or gDNA.

Germline V gene lookup returns CDR1 MDHEN and CDR2 SYDVKM. This CDR3 has 16 residues. Trimming took 3 bases from V and 3 from J; bases not matched to a gene: 11. In the authors' workflow: By means of reference gene primer amplification, nucleated cell counts were estimated. This table comes from immunoSEQ multiplex PCR, and its TCRdb copy is limited to in-frame clones, with some not included. D and trimming were read from the DNA, whereas the V and J calls and clone size are those reported in that table. The table lists about 200,000 clones, approximately 80% of them singletons. Sequences were obtained from peripheral blood. This rearrangement joins TRBV28 to TRBJ2-7, with 7 nucleotides matching TRBD2. The receptor was derived from a woman older than 75 with COVID-19, enrolled during active disease. The CDR3, as DNA: TGTGCCAGCAGTTTCGGGGGGACCGCCCCGGTCTACGAGCAGTACTTC. This codes for CASSFGGTAPVYEQYF.